This TCR beta chain was recovered during a study of OX40 agonist ivuxolimab in advanced cancers. Whole-study context: Patients in dose escalation had liver, melanoma, kidney or head and neck cancers. The dose-escalation cohort was over 65% male, with a mean age of around 54 years, ranging roughly 23 to 90. Whole-study findings and limits: Dosing at 0.1 to 3.0 mg/kg was accompanied by clonal expansion of CD4+ and CD8+ blood T cells by week 6.

For this clone: Its antigen is unidentified.

Germline lookup yields CDR1 GTSNPN and CDR2 SVGIG (reference sequence). The germline V and J ends were trimmed by 8 bases and 2 bases, with 9 bases remaining between them. This CDR3 contains 11 residues. The table came from immunoSEQ multiplex PCR; TCRdb's copy has only in-frame clones and leaves some out. The sample includes over 10,000 clones, 80% of them seen just once. V usage is TRBV30 and J usage is TRBJ1-2; D is unresolved. The sequence derives from an adult with an advanced solid tumor such as melanoma, head and neck, liver or kidney cancer. The sequences come from CD4+ or CD8+ T cells sorted from blood, collected in a trial of the OX40 agonist ivuxolimab. As DNA, the CDR3 is TGTGCCCCCCCTAGAAACTATGGCTACACCTTC. Translating gives CAPPRNYGYTF. Full variable domain (rest looked up from reference TRBV30 and TRBJ1-2): SQTIHQWPATLVQPVGSPLSLECTVEGTSNPNLYWYRQAAGRGLQLLFYSVGIGQISSEVPQNLSASRPQDRQFILSSKKLLLSDSGFYLCAPPRNYGYTFGSGTRLTVV.